Listed below are T cell receptor beta chains from one sample, sequenced in a study of blood T cell repertoires in COVID-19. Using immunoSEQ multiplex PCR, the repertoire was profiled, and TCRdb retains in-frame clones only, with some absent. The table lists approximately 91,000 clones, around 72% of them singletons, with approximately 25% in the top ten. The sample taken for sequencing was peripheral blood. These receptors all stem from a man aged 65-85 years with acute or convalescent COVID-19. Both conserved end residues are part of each CDR3.

cdr3_length v_call cdr3_aa
15 TRBV4-1 CASSHRTSVGYEQYF
18 TRBV10-2 CASSEYLQRAGTQETQYF
19 TRBV5-8 CASTLKGQVRLAGGETQYF
19 TRBV18 CASSPVSYSGKLNTGELFF
13 TRBV24-1 CATSDPGNQPQHF
13 TRBV6-4 CASSDSINSPLHF
16 TRBV7-2 CASSPQGRERNSPLHF
16 TRBV4-2 CASSQEASGTYNEQFF
13 TRBV9 CASSVGTVYEQYF
16 TRBV19 CASSRRGQGGSYEQYF
14 TRBV14 CASSQGMGGGKLFF
13 TRBV2 CASSEDQGYEQYF
17 TRBV7-2 CASSPRTGGASGSEQYF
14 TRBV5-1 CASSLRLAGEWQYF
15 TRBV2 CASSDGRVGTDTQYF
13 TRBV18 CASSGQANTEAFF
13 TRBV5-4 CASSPDRDTEAFF
15 TRBV28 CASSPGQGRGTEAFF
16 TRBV15 CATRLAGESPYNEQFF
12 TRBV3-1/TRBV3-2 CASSISGVTQYF
16 TRBV19 CASSIIPGLATYGYTF
14 TRBV19 CASSITGAKNIQYF
19 TRBV5-1 CASSLGVRDSSRPGYGYTF
15 TRBV3-1/TRBV3-2 CASSPEAGLRGEQYF
16 TRBV7-8 CASSLAPLTGANTIYF
11 TRBV2 CASRYSQTQYF
12 TRBV12-3/TRBV12-4 CASSSGQVKEFF
13 TRBV12-3/TRBV12-4 CASTPRVNEKLFF
18 TRBV3-1/TRBV3-2 CASSQGEWLAGGPEEQYF
16 TRBV21-1 CASSKNPDRAYNEQFF
15 TRBV3-1/TRBV3-2 CASSHRAGVLYEQYF
14 TRBV2 CASSDLGGSHIGFF
13 TRBV27 CASAGQLGYEQYF
12 TRBV5-6 CASSTPADTQYF
17 TRBV29-1 CSVPSQRAGGRTGELFF
14 TRBV9 CASSPGLTYNEQFF
12 TRBV28 CASSVGYSGAFF
16 TRBV6-1 CASSEARGRANYGYTF
14 TRBV6-5 CASSYSTGTYEQYF
13 TRBV4-1 CASSQERWQPQHF
14 TRBV7-8 CASSLDTGANVLTF
15 TRBV19 CASSISSSEDNEQFF
17 TRBV5-1 CASSLGSGNTSPSLKYF
19 TRBV7-8 CASSLARPSRRVSGNTIYF
11 TRBV5-1 CASSLSETQYF
15 TRBV21-1 CASSKGAPHKETQYF
16 TRBV7-6 CASSPRQGIGSYEQYF
16 TRBV18 CASSPRVGRGFYEAFF
16 TRBV6-4 CASSDNSGLTNEKLFF
13 TRBV7-2 CASSLGFPFEAFF
18 TRBV7-8 CASSRIQQGLGNNQPQHF
14 TRBV28 CASSSPDSRDTQYF
17 TRBV7-8 CASSLVGQDNSGNTIYF
15 TRBV7-2 CASSQRTGTYNEQFF
17 TRBV2 CASRGYLQGKANSPLHF
15 TRBV5-6 CASSLLGQGTEKLFF
15 TRBV15 CATSRVVQGNQPQHF
14 TRBV14 CASNSQGASEKLFF
13 TRBV2 CAGGQGGNTEAFF
14 TRBV20-1 CSASFNRGRSPLHF